The 18 T cell receptor beta chains given below trace back to one sample, sequenced in a study of cytomegalovirus exposure and HLA in healthy donors. 60 Vbeta and 13 Jbeta primers were used in PCR. The table came from immunoSEQ multiplex PCR; TCRdb's copy has only in-frame clones and leaves some out. The sample contains some 14,000 clones, 55% to 75% of which appear only once. The sequencing sample was made of PBMCs. These receptors all stem from a woman between 50 and 59 years old in good health and CMV-seropositive.

The chain uses TRBV4-1 and TRBJ1-1; 11 nucleotides agree with TRBD1. The germline CDR1 and CDR2 sequences are MGHRA and YSYEKL. The CDR3 spans 15 residues. The J segment lost 4 bases and the V segment lost 4 bases, leaving 5 bases of the junction unmatched. CDR3 residues: CASSRNGQGATEAFF. For the CDR3, the DNA is TGCGCCAGCAGCCGGAATGGACAGGGGGCCACTGAAGCTTTCTTT.

The V and J genes are TRBV28 and TRBJ1-2; D gene uncertain. Germline CDR1 MDHEN, CDR2 SYDVKM. The CDR3 contains 11 residues. V was trimmed by 8 bases and J by 5 bases, leaving 9 bases between them. The CDR3 spells CASSTPYGYTF. CDR3 DNA sequence: TGTGCCAGCTCTACTCCATATGGCTACACCTTC.

This clone appeared a few times. The chain is built from TRBV28 and TRBJ1-1; D call uncertain. Germline V CDR1 and CDR2: MDHEN, SYDVKM. V lost 4 bases and J 3 bases, leaving 6 bases between the germline ends. CDR3 length: 12 residues. This CDR3 reads CASSSRDTEAFF. The CDR3 nucleotides read TGTGCCAGCAGTTCCCGAGACACTGAAGCTTTCTTT.

This chain connects TRBV29-1 to TRBJ2-1, with 7 bases that match TRBD2. This CDR3 comprises 12 residues. J gave up 7 bases and V 2 bases, and 2 bases lay outside the gene matches. Germline CDR1 and CDR2: SQVTM and ANQGSEA. CDR3 bases: TGCAGCGTTGAAAGGGAGGGTAATGAGCAGTTCTTC. This encodes CSVEREGNEQFF.

This clone was recorded a few times. This chain's CDR3 is CASSLDLGPQPQHF. The CDR3 DNA sequence: TGTGCCAGCAGCTTAGATCTGGGCCCTCAGCCCCAGCATTTT. This chain joins TRBV7-2 and TRBJ1-5; D call uncertain. V lost 1 base and J 6 bases, leaving 10 bases between the germline ends. Germline lookup yields CDR1 SGHTA and CDR2 FQGNSA. This CDR3 contains 14 residues.

The gene calls are TRBV28 and TRBJ2-7, with TRBD1 identical over 8 bases. This CDR3 spans 15 amino acids. The V gene end was trimmed by 2 bases and the J gene end by 5 bases; junction bases not matched to a gene: 8. Looked up from germline, CDR1 is MDHEN and CDR2 is SYDVKM. The CDR3: CASSLKRQGAHEQYF. CDR3 sequence (DNA): TGTGCCAGCAGTTTAAAGCGGCAGGGGGCCCACGAGCAGTACTTC.

V is TRBV28 and J is TRBJ1-2; possible D gene TRBD1, 6 bases. The CDR3 consists of 12 residues. V was clipped by 5 bases and J by 4 bases, with 8 bases between them. The V gene's germline CDR1 is MDHEN and CDR2 SYDVKM. Here the CDR3 reads CASSGQIYGYTF. CDR3 nucleotide sequence: TGTGCCAGCAGTGGACAGATCTATGGCTACACCTTC.

The table lists this clone with a count of one. This rearrangement joins TRBV9 to TRBJ2-7, with 9 bases aligning to TRBD1. The V segment lost 2 bases and the J segment 7 bases; nucleotides outside the gene matches: 10. The CDR3 sequence is 15 residues long. The germline V gene has CDR1 SGDLS and CDR2 YYNGEE. As DNA, the CDR3 is TGTGCCAGCAGCGTGGGACAGGGATGGGACGGGGAGCAGTACTTC. Amino acid sequence: CASSVGQGWDGEQYF. The whole variable domain, filled in from reference TRBV9 and TRBJ2-7, reads DSGVTQTPKHLITATGQRVTLRCSPRSGDLSVYWYQQSLDQGLQFLIQYYNGEERAKGNILERFSAQQFPDLHSELNLSSLELGDSALYFCASSVGQGWDGEQYFGPGTRLTVT.

The J gene is TRBJ2-5, the V gene TRBV29-1, with TRBD2 matching over 8 bases. Near its end, the DNA agrees better with TRBJ2-7, so the J call may be wrong. The V gene's germline CDR1 is SQVTM and CDR2 ANQGSEA. This CDR3 comprises 12 residues. The CDR3 region has the DNA TGCAGCGTCCGGGAGGGCCTCGACGAGCAGTACTTC. It is translated as CSVREGLDEQYF.

This clone occurred a few times. V gene TRBV6-1 combines with J gene TRBJ2-3; D is ambiguous. CDR3 length equals 15 residues. Trimming left V 7 bases short and J 0 bases short, with 14 bases between. CDR1 and CDR2 from the germline V gene are MNHNS and SASEGT. The CDR3 sequence is CASTSYSLSTDTQYF. As DNA, the CDR3 is TGTGCCAGCACCAGCTACAGCCTTAGCACAGATACGCAGTATTTT.

The chain carries TRBV10-3 and TRBJ2-5, with D possibly being TRBD1 (6 bases). Trimming took 1 base from V and 3 from J, leaving 9 bases between them. Germline V lookup: CDR1 ENHRY, CDR2 SYGVKD. CDR3 length equals 14 residues. The CDR3 DNA reads as TGTGCCATCAGTGAGTTACAGGGCAAAGAGACCCAGTACTTC. Its translation: CAISELQGKETQYF.

This chain connects TRBV2 to TRBJ2-1, with 11 bases matching TRBD2. The V and J ends lost 6 bases and 4 bases, in that order; junction bases with no gene match: 5. This CDR3 is 15 amino acids long. The germline V gene has CDR1 SNHLY and CDR2 FYNNEI. The chain's CDR3 is CASSAGTSGYNEQFF. The CDR3 nucleotides are TGTGCCAGCAGCGCAGGGACTAGCGGATACAATGAGCAGTTCTTC.

This clone was observed a few times. The V and J genes are TRBV27 and TRBJ1-1; maybe TRBD1 (5 bases). V was clipped by 8 bases and J by 4 bases, with 14 bases between them. Germline V lookup: CDR1 MNHEY, CDR2 SMNVEV (reference sequence). This CDR3 spans 13 amino acids. The CDR3 spells CASRPAGRTEAFF. The CDR3 DNA is TGTGCCAGCCGTCCGGCAGGGCGCACTGAAGCTTTCTTT.

V and J are TRBV5-8 and TRBJ2-5; a weak D match, TRBD2 (6 bases). The V end was cut by 4 bases, the J end by 4 bases, with 11 bases between. Germline V gene lookup returns CDR1 SGHTS and CDR2 YDEGEE. CDR3 length: 13 residues. The CDR3 region has the DNA TGTGCCAGCAGCCGGACTACTCTAGAGACCCAGTACTTC. Residues: CASSRTTLETQYF.

The V call is TRBV14, the J call TRBJ2-5, with 8 nucleotides matching TRBD1. J was trimmed by 3 bases and V by 3 bases; bases with no gene match: 6. The CDR3 totals 15 residues. Germline-derived CDR1 and CDR2 are SGHDN and FVKESK. In DNA form, the CDR3 reads TGTGCCAGCAGCCAGCGAACAGGGGGGAAAGAGACCCAGTACTTC. This codes for CASSQRTGGKETQYF. The variable domain in full, completed from reference TRBV14 and TRBJ2-5, reads EAGVTQFPSHSVIEKGQTVTLRCDPISGHDNLYWYRRVMGKEIKFLLHFVKESKQDESGMPNNRFLAERTGGTYSTLKVQPAELEDSGVYFCASSQRTGGKETQYFGPGTRLLVL.

This chain connects TRBV5-6 to TRBJ1-1; tentatively, D is TRBD1 (5 bases). With 4 bases removed from V and 8 bases from J, the gap between germline ends came to 9 bases. The CDR3 runs 11 residues. Germline CDR1 and CDR2: SGHDT and YYEEEE. CDR3 in DNA: TGTGCCAGCAGCGATCAGGGAGAAGCTTTCTTT. Translated: CASSDQGEAFF.

V gene TRBV10-3 combines with J gene TRBJ1-1, with D perhaps matching TRBD1 (6 bases). V lost 2 bases and J 1 base, leaving 8 bases between the germline ends. Germline lookup yields CDR1 ENHRY and CDR2 SYGVKD. CDR3 length: 14 amino acids. CDR3 coding DNA: TGTGCCATCAGTGAGCGACAGGAGAACACTGAAGCTTTCTTT. Residues: CAISERQENTEAFF.

This clone was observed a handful of times. J is TRBJ2-1 and V is TRBV30; D possibly corresponds to TRBD1 (5 bases). Germline values: CDR1 GTSNPN, CDR2 SVGIG (reference sequence). Trimming removed 5 bases at V and 3 bases at J, with 11 bases between. This CDR3 region has 13 residues. This CDR3 reads CAWALDSYNEQFF. CDR3 in DNA: TGTGCCTGGGCCCTTGACAGCTACAATGAGCAGTTCTTC. Full variable domain (missing parts from reference TRBV30 and TRBJ2-1): SQTIHQWPATLVQPVGSPLSLECTVEGTSNPNLYWYRQAAGRGLQLLFYSVGIGQISSEVPQNLSASRPQDRQFILSSKKLLLSDSGFYLCAWALDSYNEQFFGPGTRLTVL.